Each of the 25 T cell receptor beta chains below was sequenced from the same sample in a study of T cell clonotyping in hematopoietic cell transplantation. The assay was immunoSEQ multiplex PCR, and TCRdb's table has in-frame clones only and misses some. Of around 19,000 clones in the sample, roughly 77% are singletons; the top ten hold about 17%. Time point indicated: recipient sample about 28 days before transplant, after cytoreduction. The sequences come from peripheral blood mononuclear cells, collected before stem cell transplant. Receptors were obtained from a man aged 55 to 69 with acute myeloid leukemia. Some clones in this sample may be carry-over from other donors' samples.

This chain uses TRBV4-3 with TRBJ2-2, with D uncertain. Germline CDR1 LGHNA, CDR2 YSLEER. Trimming cost V 1 base and J 0 bases, with 6 bases left between them. This CDR3 region has 15 residues. The CDR3 bases are TGCGCCAGCAGCCAAGCTACCGCGAACACCGGGGAGCTGTTTTTT. Its translation: CASSQATANTGELFF.

V usage is TRBV29-1 and J usage is TRBJ1-2; D uncertain. In germline, CDR1 is SQVTM, CDR2 ANQGSEA. The V gene lost 4 bases and the J gene lost 5 bases, with 14 bases spanning the gap. This CDR3 region has 13 residues. The CDR3 DNA reads TGCAGCGTTGTTCTCCCGGAACTTTATGGCTACACCTTC. Translation gives CSVVLPELYGYTF. Using reference TRBV29-1 and TRBJ1-2 for the parts outside the CDR3, the full variable domain is SAVISQKPSRDICQRGTSLTIQCQVDSQVTMMFWYRQQPGQSLTLIATANQGSEATYESGFVIDKFPISRPNLTFSTLTVSNMSPEDSSIYLCSVVLPELYGYTFGSGTRLTVV.

The chain combines TRBV29-1 with TRBJ2-2; 7 bases agree with TRBD1. Trimming removed 6 bases from V and 2 bases from J; junction bases left unmatched: 6. Germline V gene sequence: CDR1 SQVTM, CDR2 ANQGSEA. The CDR3 extends over 14 amino acids. The CDR3 sequence: CSVLGQLNTGELFF. CDR3 DNA: TGCAGCGTCTTGGGACAGCTTAACACCGGGGAGCTGTTTTTT.

This clone was observed a few times. V gene TRBV27 combines with J gene TRBJ1-2, with D unclear. V was cut by 7 bases and J by 2 bases, with 14 bases left in between. Germline V gives CDR1 MNHEY, CDR2 SMNVEV (reference sequence). The length of the CDR3 is 14 residues. The CDR3, as DNA: TGTGCCAGCACCCTAGGGCCGGGGAACTATGGCTACACCTTC. This encodes CASTLGPGNYGYTF.

CDR3 nucleotides: TGTGCCAGTAGCAGATCAGGGTTCCCCTACGAGCAGTACTTC. Protein sequence: CASSRSGFPYEQYF. This sequence joins TRBV19 and TRBJ2-7; tentatively, D is TRBD1 (5 bases). CDR3 length: 14 residues. The germline V and J ends were trimmed by 6 bases and 2 bases, with 14 bases remaining between them. Germline lookup yields CDR1 LNHDA and CDR2 SQIVND (reference sequence).

The gene calls are TRBV6-5 and TRBJ1-6; 7 positions agree with TRBD1. The junction had 6 bases not matched to a gene; V was cut back by 5 bases and J by 8 bases. CDR3 size: 14 residues. The germline CDR1 and CDR2 sequences are MNHEY and SVGAGI. CDR3 in amino acids: CASSRGGRDSPLHF. DNA for the CDR3: TGTGCCAGCAGTAGAGGGGGCAGAGATTCACCCCTCCACTTT.

The gene calls are TRBV11-1 and TRBJ2-3, with a tentative D call TRBD2 (6 bases). Looked up from germline, CDR1 is SGHAT and CDR2 is FQDESV (reference sequence). The CDR3 is 13 residues long. Trimming shortened V by 10 bases and J by 3 bases, and 14 bases separated the two germline ends. This CDR3 is CATNLGGTDTQYF. The CDR3 DNA reads TGTGCCACCAACCTAGGAGGGACAGATACGCAGTATTTT.

The chain carries TRBV28 and TRBJ2-7, with D possibly matching TRBD1 (8 bases). V was trimmed by 5 bases and J by 0 bases, leaving 17 bases between them. The CDR3 sequence is 16 residues long. Germline values: CDR1 MDHEN, CDR2 SYDVKM. In nucleotides, the CDR3 is TGTGCCAGCAGTCCCCAGGGGGGGACAGGCTCCTACGAGCAGTACTTC. It specifies CASSPQGGTGSYEQYF.

The V gene is TRBV23-1, the J gene TRBJ2-7; D uncertain. TRBV23-1 is classed as an ORF, of uncertain function. The CDR3 is 15 amino acids. The V and J ends lost 0 bases and 3 bases respectively, with 12 bases between them. CDR3 sequence: CASSQSQQAYYEQYF. In DNA form, the CDR3 reads TGCGCCAGCAGTCAATCGCAGCAGGCCTACTACGAGCAGTACTTC.

The chain uses TRBV7-6 and TRBJ2-1, with 7 bases aligning to TRBD1. The CDR3 has 14 amino acids. Germline trimming cut 5 bases from V and 4 bases from J; bases unmatched to any gene: 5. Germline V gives CDR1 SGHVS, CDR2 FNYEAQ. The CDR3 sequence is CASSPGTAYNEQFF. CDR3 nucleotides: TGTGCCAGCAGCCCAGGGACAGCTTACAATGAGCAGTTCTTC.

The chain employs TRBV7-2 and TRBJ2-4, with 8 nucleotides matching TRBD2. This CDR3 has 16 amino acids. Looked up from germline, CDR1 is SGHTA and CDR2 is FQGNSA. The junction had 7 bases not matched to a gene; V was cut back by 6 bases and J by 0 bases. The CDR3 is CASSSGAPGAKNIQYF. The CDR3, as DNA: TGTGCCAGCAGTAGCGGGGCCCCGGGAGCCAAAAACATTCAGTACTTC. The full variable domain, its missing parts supplied by reference TRBV7-2 and TRBJ2-4, is GAGVSQSPSNKVTEKGKDVELRCDPISGHTALYWYRQSLGQGLEFLIYFQGNSAPDKSGLPSDRFSAERTGGSVSTLTIQRTQQEDSAVYLCASSSGAPGAKNIQYFGAGTRLSVL.

The genes are TRBV4-3 and TRBJ2-1; no clear D gene. V dropped 0 bases and J dropped 3 bases, with 9 bases sitting between them. The CDR3 has 15 residues. Germline assignment: CDR1 LGHNA and CDR2 YSLEER. The CDR3, as DNA: TGCGCCAGCAGCCAAGATCCAGGCGACTACAATGAGCAGTTCTTC. Amino acid sequence: CASSQDPGDYNEQFF.

The chain combines TRBV27 with TRBJ1-1, with D unresolved. The CDR3 contains 14 residues. The V gene's germline CDR1 is MNHEY and CDR2 SMNVEV (reference sequence). Trimming took 4 bases from V and 1 from J, leaving 10 bases between them. CDR3 in DNA: TGTGCCAGCAGTTACCGGACGGGGAACACTGAAGCTTTCTTT. Protein product: CASSYRTGNTEAFF.

The chain is built from TRBV7-7 and TRBJ2-1; TRBD1 agrees at 9 bases. J was trimmed by 1 base and V by 5 bases; bases with no gene match: 3. Per the germline V gene, CDR1 is SSHAT and CDR2 is FNYEAQ (reference sequence). This CDR3 has 15 amino acids. In DNA form, the CDR3 reads TGTGCCAGCAGCCAGGACAGGGGTTCCTACAATGAGCAGTTCTTC. This translates into CASSQDRGSYNEQFF.

This chain joins TRBV19 and TRBJ1-5; tentatively, D is TRBD1 (6 bases). Trimming stripped 5 bases from V and 3 bases from J, with 8 bases between. In germline, CDR1 is LNHDA, CDR2 SQIVND (reference sequence). The CDR3 is made up of 13 amino acids. The CDR3 region is CASSAGANQPQHF. The CDR3 bases are TGTGCCAGTAGTGCGGGGGCCAATCAGCCCCAGCATTTT.

V is TRBV7-2 and J is TRBJ2-4; TRBD1 matches at 9 bases. Germline lookup yields CDR1 SGHTA and CDR2 FQGNSA. Unmatched junction bases numbered 6, after V lost 5 bases and J lost 4 bases. CDR3 length: 15 residues. The CDR3 region has the DNA TGTGCCAGCAGCAGGGACAGGGAAAGTAAAAACATTCAGTACTTC. Translated: CASSRDRESKNIQYF.

CDR3 amino acids: CASSRGRPSDTQYF. The CDR3, as DNA: TGTGCCAGCAGCAGGGGTCGGCCGTCAGATACGCAGTATTTT. The rearrangement uses TRBV13 and TRBJ2-3; possible D gene TRBD1, 5 bases. The V gene's germline CDR1 is PRHDT and CDR2 FYEKMQ (reference sequence). The V gene lost 5 bases and the J gene lost 4 bases, with 13 bases spanning the gap. This CDR3 has 14 amino acids.

The rearrangement uses TRBV28 and TRBJ1-2; 8 nucleotides line up with TRBD1. This CDR3 contains 13 residues. Germline-derived CDR1 and CDR2 are MDHEN and SYDVKM. As DNA, the CDR3 is TGTGTCAGTCGTAGAACAGGGGGCTATGGCTACACCTTC. This translates into CVSRRTGGYGYTF.

In nucleotides, the CDR3 is TGTGCCAGCAGCTTAGTTAGCGGGCGGGGGCGGGACGAGCAGTACTTC. It is translated as CASSLVSGRGRDEQYF. The gene calls are TRBV7-2 and TRBJ2-7; D possibly corresponds to TRBD2 (7 bases). V lost 1 base, J lost 5 bases, and 18 bases lay in between. CDR1 is SGHTA and CDR2 is FQGNSA in the germline V gene. The CDR3 sequence is 16 residues long.

The V gene is TRBV7-2, the J gene TRBJ1-5; 8 positions agree with TRBD1. Trimming cost V 2 bases and J 6 bases; bases outside gene matches: 0. CDR1 and CDR2 from the germline V gene are SGHTA and FQGNSA. This CDR3 has 13 amino acids. The CDR3 sequence is CASSLTGGQPQHF. In DNA form, the CDR3 reads TGTGCCAGCAGCTTAACAGGGGGTCAGCCCCAGCATTTT. The full variable domain, with the rest looked up from reference TRBV7-2 and TRBJ1-5, is GAGVSQSPSNKVTEKGKDVELRCDPISGHTALYWYRQSLGQGLEFLIYFQGNSAPDKSGLPSDRFSAERTGGSVSTLTIQRTQQEDSAVYLCASSLTGGQPQHFGDGTRLSIL.

V gene TRBV7-9 combines with J gene TRBJ2-5; D is unresolved. This CDR3 has 15 residues. Germline V gives CDR1 SEHNR, CDR2 FQNEAQ (reference sequence). The ends were cut back, 1 base at V and 4 bases at J, with 13 bases in the middle. The CDR3 protein is CASSLELSFAETQYF. The CDR3 bases are TGTGCCAGCAGCTTAGAATTAAGCTTCGCAGAGACCCAGTACTTC.

V gene TRBV11-2 combines with J gene TRBJ1-3, with no clear D. Between the trimmed V and J ends, which lost 5 bases and 0 bases, there was a span of 11 bases. This CDR3 has 15 residues. CDR1 and CDR2 (germline): SGHAT, FQNNGV. Written as DNA, the CDR3 is TGTGCCAGCAGCCCTCCCGGGCTCTCTGGAAACACCATATATTTT. Its translation: CASSPPGLSGNTIYF.

The rearrangement joins TRBV19 to TRBJ2-7; 8 bases agree with TRBD1. Germline trimming cut 6 bases from V and 0 bases from J; bases unmatched to any gene: 7. The CDR3 consists of 15 residues. Germline-derived CDR1 and CDR2 are LNHDA and SQIVND (reference sequence). The CDR3 sequence is CASSPGQGLSYEQYF. The CDR3 region has the DNA TGTGCCAGTAGCCCCGGACAGGGCCTCTCCTACGAGCAGTACTTC.

This chain joins TRBV2 and TRBJ1-3; tentatively, D is TRBD1 (5 bases). The CDR3 is 16 residues long. V shed 6 bases and J shed 0 bases, with 15 bases lying between them. The germline V gene has CDR1 SNHLY and CDR2 FYNNEI. DNA of the CDR3: TGTGCCAGCAGCCTGACAGATATGAGCTCTGGAAACACCATATATTTT. This translates into CASSLTDMSSGNTIYF. The full variable domain, in which reference TRBV2 and TRBJ1-3 provide the parts outside the CDR3, is EPEVTQTPSHQVTQMGQEVILRCVPISNHLYFYWYRQILGQKVEFLVSFYNNEISEKSEIFDDQFSVERPDGSNFTLKIRSTKLEDSAMYFCASSLTDMSSGNTIYFGEGSWLTVV.

J is TRBJ2-7 and V is TRBV11-3, with a weak D call TRBD2 (6 bases). CDR3 length: 17 amino acids. The germline V gene has CDR1 SGHNT and CDR2 YENEEA. With 0 bases removed from V and 1 base from J, the gap between germline ends came to 16 bases. Here the CDR3 DNA reads TGTGCCAGCAGCTTAGATCAATACGGAGGACTATCCTACGAGCAGTACTTC. Its protein is CASSLDQYGGLSYEQYF.